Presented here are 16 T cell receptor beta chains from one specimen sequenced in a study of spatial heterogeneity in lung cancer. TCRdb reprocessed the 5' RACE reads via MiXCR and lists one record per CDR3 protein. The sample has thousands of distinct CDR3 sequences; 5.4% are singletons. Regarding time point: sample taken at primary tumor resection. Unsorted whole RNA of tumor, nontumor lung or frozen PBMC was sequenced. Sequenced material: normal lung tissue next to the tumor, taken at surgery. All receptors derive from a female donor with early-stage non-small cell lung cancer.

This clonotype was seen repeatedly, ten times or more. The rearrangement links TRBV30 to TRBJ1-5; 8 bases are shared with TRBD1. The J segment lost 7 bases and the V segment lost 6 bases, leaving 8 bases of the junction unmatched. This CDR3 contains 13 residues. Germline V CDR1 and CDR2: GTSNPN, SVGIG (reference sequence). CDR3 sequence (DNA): TGTGCCTGTGGACAGGGAAGGCGGCAGCCCCAGCATTTT. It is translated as CACGQGRRQPQHF.

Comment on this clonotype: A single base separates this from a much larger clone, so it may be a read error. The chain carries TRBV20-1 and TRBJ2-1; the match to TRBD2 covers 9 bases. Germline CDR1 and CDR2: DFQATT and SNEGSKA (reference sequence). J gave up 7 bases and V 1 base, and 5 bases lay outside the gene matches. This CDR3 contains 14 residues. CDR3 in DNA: TGCAGTGCTAGAGTACCTAGCGGGACAAATGAGCAGTTCTTC. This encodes CSARVPSGTNEQFF.

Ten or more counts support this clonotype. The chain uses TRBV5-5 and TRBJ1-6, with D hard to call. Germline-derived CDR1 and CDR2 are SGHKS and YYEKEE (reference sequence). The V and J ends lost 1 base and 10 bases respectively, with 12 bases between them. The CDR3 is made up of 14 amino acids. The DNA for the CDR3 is TGTGCCAGCAGCTTGTATGAGGGTGCCTCACCCCTCCACTTT. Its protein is CASSLYEGASPLHF.

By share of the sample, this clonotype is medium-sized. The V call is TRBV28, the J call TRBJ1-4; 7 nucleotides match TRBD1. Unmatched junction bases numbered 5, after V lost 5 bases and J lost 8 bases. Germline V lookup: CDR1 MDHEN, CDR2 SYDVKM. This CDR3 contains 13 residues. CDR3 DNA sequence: TGTGCCAGCAGTCACAGGGGCGGGGAAAAACTGTTTTTT. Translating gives CASSHRGGEKLFF.

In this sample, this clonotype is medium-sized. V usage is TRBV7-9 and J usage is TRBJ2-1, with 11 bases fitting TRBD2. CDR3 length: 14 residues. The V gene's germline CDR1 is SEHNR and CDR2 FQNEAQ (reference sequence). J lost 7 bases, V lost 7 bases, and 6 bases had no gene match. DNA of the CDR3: TGTGCCAGCACCCTGACTAGCGGGAATAATGAGCAGTTCTTC. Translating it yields CASTLTSGNNEQFF.

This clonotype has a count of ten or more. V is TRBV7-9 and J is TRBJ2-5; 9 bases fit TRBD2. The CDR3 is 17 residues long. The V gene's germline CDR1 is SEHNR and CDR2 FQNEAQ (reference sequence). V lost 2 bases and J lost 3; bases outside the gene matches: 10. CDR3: CASSLWVAGAGKETQYF. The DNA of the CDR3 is TGTGCCAGCAGCTTATGGGTAGCGGGAGCCGGCAAAGAGACCCAGTACTTC.

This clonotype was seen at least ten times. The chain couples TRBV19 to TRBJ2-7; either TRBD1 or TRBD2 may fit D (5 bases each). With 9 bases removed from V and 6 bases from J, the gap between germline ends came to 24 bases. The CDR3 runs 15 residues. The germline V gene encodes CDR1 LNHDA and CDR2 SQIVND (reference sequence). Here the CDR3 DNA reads TGTGCCAGCGCAAACCGGGACCTAGGCCCCTCCGAGCAGTACTTC. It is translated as CASANRDLGPSEQYF.

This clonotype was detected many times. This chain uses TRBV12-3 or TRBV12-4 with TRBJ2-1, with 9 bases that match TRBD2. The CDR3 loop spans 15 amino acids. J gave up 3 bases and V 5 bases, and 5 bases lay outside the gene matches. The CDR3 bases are TGTGCCAGCAGTGCCGGTAGCGGGAGCTACAATGAGCAGTTCTTC. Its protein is CASSAGSGSYNEQFF.

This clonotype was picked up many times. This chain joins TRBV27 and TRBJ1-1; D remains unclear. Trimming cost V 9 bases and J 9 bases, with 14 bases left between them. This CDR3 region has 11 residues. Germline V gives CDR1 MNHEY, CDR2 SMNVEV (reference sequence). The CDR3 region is CASGQAGKAFF. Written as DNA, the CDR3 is TGTGCCAGTGGGCAGGCTGGTAAAGCTTTCTTT.

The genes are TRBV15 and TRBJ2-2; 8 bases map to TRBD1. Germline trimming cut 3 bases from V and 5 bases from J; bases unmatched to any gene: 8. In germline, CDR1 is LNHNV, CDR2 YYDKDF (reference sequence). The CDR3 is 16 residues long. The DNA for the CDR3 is TGTGCCACCAGCAGGGAAACGGGACAGGTTACCGGGGAGCTGTTTTTT. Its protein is CATSRETGQVTGELFF.

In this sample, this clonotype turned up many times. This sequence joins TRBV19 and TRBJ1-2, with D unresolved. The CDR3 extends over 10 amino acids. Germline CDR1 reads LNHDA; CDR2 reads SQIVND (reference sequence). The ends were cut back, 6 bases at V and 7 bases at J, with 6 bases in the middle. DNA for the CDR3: TGTGCCAGTAGGGGCGGTGGCTACACCTTC. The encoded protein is CASRGGGYTF.

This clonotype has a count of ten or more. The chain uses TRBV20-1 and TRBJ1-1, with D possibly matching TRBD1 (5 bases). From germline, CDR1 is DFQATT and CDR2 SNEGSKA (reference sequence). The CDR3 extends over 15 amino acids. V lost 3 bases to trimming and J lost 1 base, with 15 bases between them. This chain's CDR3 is CSARDHAGPNTEAFF. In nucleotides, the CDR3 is TGCAGTGCTAGGGACCACGCAGGGCCGAACACTGAAGCTTTCTTT.

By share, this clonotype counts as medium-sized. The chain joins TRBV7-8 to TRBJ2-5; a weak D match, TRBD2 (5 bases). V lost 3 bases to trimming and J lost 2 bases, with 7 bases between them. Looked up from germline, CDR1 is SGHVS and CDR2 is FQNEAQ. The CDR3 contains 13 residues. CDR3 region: CASSFGLQETQYF. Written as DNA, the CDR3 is TGTGCCAGCAGCTTCGGACTGCAAGAGACCCAGTACTTC.

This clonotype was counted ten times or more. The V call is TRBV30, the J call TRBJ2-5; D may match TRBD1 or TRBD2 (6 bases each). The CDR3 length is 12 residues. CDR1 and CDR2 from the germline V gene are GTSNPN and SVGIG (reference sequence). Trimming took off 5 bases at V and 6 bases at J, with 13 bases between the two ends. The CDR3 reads CAWGGQIQTQYF. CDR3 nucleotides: TGTGCCTGGGGGGGGCAGATACAGACCCAGTACTTC.

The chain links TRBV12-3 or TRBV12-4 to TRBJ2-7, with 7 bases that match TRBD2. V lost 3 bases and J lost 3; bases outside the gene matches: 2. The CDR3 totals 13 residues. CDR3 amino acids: CASSLAGVYEQYF. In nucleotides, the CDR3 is TGTGCCAGCAGTTTGGCGGGGGTCTACGAGCAGTACTTC.

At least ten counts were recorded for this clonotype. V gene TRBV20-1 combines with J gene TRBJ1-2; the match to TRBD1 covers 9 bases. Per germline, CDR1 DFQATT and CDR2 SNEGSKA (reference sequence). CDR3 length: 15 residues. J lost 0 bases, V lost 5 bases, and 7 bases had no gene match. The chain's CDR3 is CSARDREDANYGYTF. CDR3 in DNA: TGCAGTGCTCGGGACAGGGAGGATGCTAACTATGGCTACACCTTC.